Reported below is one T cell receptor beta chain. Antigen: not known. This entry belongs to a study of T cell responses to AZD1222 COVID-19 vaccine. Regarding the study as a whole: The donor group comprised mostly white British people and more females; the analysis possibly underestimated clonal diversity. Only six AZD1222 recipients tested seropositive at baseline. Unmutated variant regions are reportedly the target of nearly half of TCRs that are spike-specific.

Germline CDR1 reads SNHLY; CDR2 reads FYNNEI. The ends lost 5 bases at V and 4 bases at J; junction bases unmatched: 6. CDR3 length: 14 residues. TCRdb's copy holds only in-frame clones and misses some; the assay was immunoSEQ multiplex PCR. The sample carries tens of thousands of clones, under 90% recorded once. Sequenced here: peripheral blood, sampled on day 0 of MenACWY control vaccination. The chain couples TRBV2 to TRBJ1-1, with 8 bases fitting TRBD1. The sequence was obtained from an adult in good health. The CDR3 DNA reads TGTGCCAGCAGTAACAGGGGGGGACCCACTGAAGCTTTCTTT. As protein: CASSNRGGPTEAFF.